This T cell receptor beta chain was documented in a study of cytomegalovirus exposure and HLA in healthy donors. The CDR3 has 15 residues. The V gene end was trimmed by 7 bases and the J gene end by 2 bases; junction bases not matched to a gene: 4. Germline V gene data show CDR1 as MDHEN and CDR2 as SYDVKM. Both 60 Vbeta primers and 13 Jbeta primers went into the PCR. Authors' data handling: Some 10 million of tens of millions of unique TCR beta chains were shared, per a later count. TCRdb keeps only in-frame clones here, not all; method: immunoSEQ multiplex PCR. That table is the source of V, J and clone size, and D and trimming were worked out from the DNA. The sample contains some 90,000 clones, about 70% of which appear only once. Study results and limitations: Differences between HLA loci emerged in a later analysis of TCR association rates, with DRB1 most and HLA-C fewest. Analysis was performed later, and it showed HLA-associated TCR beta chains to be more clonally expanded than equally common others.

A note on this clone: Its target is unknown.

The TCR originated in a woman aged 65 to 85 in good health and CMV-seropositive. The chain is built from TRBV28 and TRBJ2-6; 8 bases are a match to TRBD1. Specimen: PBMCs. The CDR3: CASTPDRAGANVLTF. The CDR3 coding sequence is TGTGCCAGCACCCCGGACAGGGCTGGGGCCAACGTCCTGACTTTC.